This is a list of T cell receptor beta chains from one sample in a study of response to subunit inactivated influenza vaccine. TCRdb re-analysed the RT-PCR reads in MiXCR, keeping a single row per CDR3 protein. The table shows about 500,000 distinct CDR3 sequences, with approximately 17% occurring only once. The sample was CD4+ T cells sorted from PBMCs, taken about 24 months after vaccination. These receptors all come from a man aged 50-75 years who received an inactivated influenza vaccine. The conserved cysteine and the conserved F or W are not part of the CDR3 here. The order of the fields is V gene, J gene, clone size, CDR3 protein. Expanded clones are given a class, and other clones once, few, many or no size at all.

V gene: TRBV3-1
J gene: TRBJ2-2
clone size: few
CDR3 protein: ASSQFAGTNTGELF

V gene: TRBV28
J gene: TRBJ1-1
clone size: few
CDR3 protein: ASQVYGHSEAF

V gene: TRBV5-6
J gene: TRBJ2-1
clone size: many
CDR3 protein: ASSLGQRYNEQF

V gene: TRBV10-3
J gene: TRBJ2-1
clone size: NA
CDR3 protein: AIRIGLAEYNEQF

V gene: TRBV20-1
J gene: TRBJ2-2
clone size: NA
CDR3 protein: SASLSRNTGELF

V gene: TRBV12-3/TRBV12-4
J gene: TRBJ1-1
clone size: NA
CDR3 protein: ASSPGTGRGEAF

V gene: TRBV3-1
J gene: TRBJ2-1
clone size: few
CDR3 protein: ASSRKQNSYNEQF

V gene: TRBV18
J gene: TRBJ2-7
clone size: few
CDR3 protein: ASSPRLAGSGVYEQY

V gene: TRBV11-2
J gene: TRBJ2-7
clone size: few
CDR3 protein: ASSNGGRQGSISYEQY

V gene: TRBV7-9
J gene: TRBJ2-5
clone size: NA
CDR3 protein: ASSDPNKETQY

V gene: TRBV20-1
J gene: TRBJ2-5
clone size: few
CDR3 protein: SARGEDQETQY

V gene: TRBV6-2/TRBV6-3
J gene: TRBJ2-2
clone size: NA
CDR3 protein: ASSYSLDTQNTGELF

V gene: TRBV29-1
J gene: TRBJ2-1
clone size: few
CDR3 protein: SVEPPGGIYNEQF

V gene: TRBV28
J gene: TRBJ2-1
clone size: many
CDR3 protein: ASSFSTNEQF

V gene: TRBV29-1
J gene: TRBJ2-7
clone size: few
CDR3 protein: SVEEGADEQY

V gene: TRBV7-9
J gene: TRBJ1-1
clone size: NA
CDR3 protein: ASSPRGGPGTEAF